The 2 T cell receptor beta chains below come from one sample, sequenced in a study of Ad26.COV2.S vaccination and SARS-CoV-2 variants. Here immunoSEQ multiplex PCR was the method, and the copy in TCRdb shows in-frame clones only, minus some. There are 120,000 to 150,000 clones in the sample; about nine tenths occur only once, and about 5% lies in the top ten. The sequencing used peripheral blood, collected after recovery from COVID-19. All receptors derive from a human donor who had recovered from COVID-19.

V and J are TRBV28 and TRBJ1-2; D gene unclear. Trimming removed 7 bases from V and 1 base from J, with 13 bases in between. Germline CDR1 is MDHEN and CDR2 is SYDVKM. CDR3 size: 14 residues. CDR3 coding DNA: TGTGCCAGCACCAAGTTCCCACATAACTATGGCTACACCTTC. It specifies CASTKFPHNYGYTF.

The rearrangement links TRBV5-4 to TRBJ2-3; D not resolved. The CDR3 totals 13 residues. Per germline, CDR1 SGHNT and CDR2 YYREEE (reference sequence). Trimming cost V 3 bases and J 5 bases, with 10 bases left between them. CDR3 amino acids: CASSSDDGDTQYF. The CDR3 bases are TGTGCCAGCAGCTCGGACGACGGAGATACGCAGTATTTT.